Below, 24 T cell receptor beta chains from the same sample are listed, as sequenced in a study of blood T cell repertoires in COVID-19 (dated by TCRdb to about 2020). To prepare the library, the immunoSEQ multiplex PCR assay was applied. TCRdb obtained this table from immuneACCESS and retained in-frame rearrangements with V and J assigned. These tables miss some clones; where compared with another copy, unresolved V genes account for less than half of the shortfall, and the remainder is unexplained. The sample table lists hundreds of thousands of clones, 70% to 80% of them with a count of one. The ten biggest clones cover around 3.4% of the sample. The sample comprised peripheral blood. The receptors stem from a woman older than 75 with acute or convalescent COVID-19.

The chain is built from TRBV13 and TRBJ1-4; TRBD1 agrees at 8 bases. In germline, CDR1 is PRHDT, CDR2 FYEKMQ (reference sequence). The CDR3 runs 15 residues. Trimming removed 5 bases from V and 4 bases from J; junction bases left unmatched: 6. The CDR3 loop reads CASSLRTGYNEKLFF. The DNA for the CDR3 is TGTGCCAGCAGCCTCAGGACAGGGTATAATGAAAAACTGTTTTTT.

This clone was picked up one time. CDR3 coding DNA: TGTGCCAGCAGCCTCCGGGACAGGCAGTTCTTC. Translation: CASSLRDRQFF. V usage is TRBV3-1 (or the pseudogene TRBV3-2) and J usage is TRBJ2-1; 7 nucleotides line up with TRBD1. After removal of 4 bases from V and 12 bases from J, the junction contained 3 bases not matched to a gene. The CDR3 spans 11 residues. Germline CDR1 and CDR2: LGHDT and YNNKEL (reference sequence).

Here the CDR3 reads CASKMGASTNEKLFF. DNA for the CDR3: TGTGCCAGCAAAATGGGGGCCTCAACTAATGAAAAACTGTTTTTT. The chain uses TRBV6-6 and TRBJ1-4; D perhaps matches TRBD1 (6 bases). This CDR3 contains 15 residues. Germline loops: CDR1 MNHNY, CDR2 SVGAGI (reference sequence). Trimming removed 7 bases at V and 0 bases at J, with 12 bases between.

J is TRBJ1-1 and V is TRBV10-3, with 9 positions matching TRBD1. Germline V CDR1 and CDR2: ENHRY, SYGVKD. The V segment lost 5 bases and the J segment 4 bases; nucleotides outside the gene matches: 5. The length of the CDR3 is 14 residues. For the CDR3, the DNA is TGTGCCATCAGTAAACAGGGGGCGAGCACTGAAGCTTTCTTT. It yields the protein CAISKQGASTEAFF.

The chain links TRBV27 to TRBJ1-1; TRBD1 matches 8 bases. The J segment lost 5 bases and the V segment lost 6 bases, leaving 8 bases of the junction unmatched. Germline-derived CDR1 and CDR2 are MNHEY and SMNVEV (reference sequence). The CDR3 is 14 amino acids. The CDR3 here is CASRKDREFTEAFF. In DNA form, the CDR3 reads TGTGCCAGCAGAAAGGACAGGGAATTTACTGAAGCTTTCTTT.

In DNA form, the CDR3 reads TGTGCCAGCAGTCGACAGGGGGCGGCCTATGGCTACACCTTC. Its protein is CASSRQGAAYGYTF. The V and J genes are TRBV27 and TRBJ1-2; 10 positions match TRBD1. The CDR3 covers 14 residues. CDR1 is MNHEY, CDR2 SMNVEV, per germline (reference sequence). The V segment lost 5 bases and the J segment 4 bases; nucleotides outside the gene matches: 4.

The rearrangement links TRBV4-1 to TRBJ2-6; TRBD2 is a possible D gene (6 bases). Trimming took off 1 base at V and 2 bases at J, with 12 bases between the two ends. This CDR3 region has 17 residues. CDR1 and CDR2 (germline): MGHRA, YSYEKL. The CDR3 nucleotides read TGCGCCAGCAGCCAAGCGGGAACTAGCACTGGGGCCAACGTCCTGACTTTC. Translated: CASSQAGTSTGANVLTF.

The gene calls are TRBV27 and TRBJ1-1; weak D call: TRBD1 (5 bases). CDR1 is MNHEY, CDR2 SMNVEV, per germline (reference sequence). Trimming removed 4 bases from V and 3 bases from J, with 9 bases in between. The CDR3 is 13 amino acids. CDR3 region: CASSYRTYTEAFF. The CDR3 nucleotides read TGTGCCAGCAGTTACAGGACATACACTGAAGCTTTCTTT.

This chain uses TRBV10-3 with TRBJ1-1; TRBD1 might be the D (6 bases). Looked up from germline, CDR1 is ENHRY and CDR2 is SYGVKD. This CDR3 region has 17 residues. V gave up 2 bases and J gave up 0 bases, with 16 bases separating them. The CDR3 DNA is TGTGCCATCAGTGAGATAGTTGGGGGCCGGGTGAACACTGAAGCTTTCTTT. Translating it yields CAISEIVGGRVNTEAFF.

The chain uses TRBV9 and TRBJ2-3, with 11 bases matching TRBD2. J gave up 5 bases and V 1 base, and 15 bases lay outside the gene matches. Germline V lookup: CDR1 SGDLS, CDR2 YYNGEE. The CDR3 is 19 residues long. The CDR3 bases are TGTGCCAGCAGCGTAAACCCTATTCTGACTAGCGGGGTAGGAGATACGCAGTATTTT. This encodes CASSVNPILTSGVGDTQYF.

The rearrangement uses TRBV6-5 and TRBJ2-2; 8 bases are a match to TRBD1. The CDR3 is made up of 15 amino acids. Germline CDR1 is MNHEY and CDR2 is SVGAGI. The V and J ends lost 6 bases and 6 bases, in that order; junction bases with no gene match: 9. The CDR3 spells CASSPQGAIAGELFF. CDR3 DNA: TGTGCCAGCAGCCCCCAGGGGGCAATTGCCGGGGAGCTGTTTTTT.

V and J are TRBV4-2 and TRBJ2-5; 8 nucleotides match TRBD2. This CDR3 has 14 amino acids. The J segment lost 3 bases and the V segment lost 4 bases, leaving 4 bases of the junction unmatched. Germline V gene lookup returns CDR1 LGHNA and CDR2 YNFKEQ. CDR3: CASSLKLAEETQYF. The CDR3 nucleotides are TGTGCCAGCAGCCTAAAACTAGCGGAAGAGACCCAGTACTTC.

This clone was seen only once. One end of the junction varies from germline; a read error may be responsible. The chain combines TRBV29-1 with TRBJ1-2; tentative D call: TRBD1 (5 bases). The CDR3 is made up of 13 amino acids. Germline V gene lookup returns CDR1 SQVTM and CDR2 ANQGSEA. The CDR3 protein is CSGIIGAKYGYTF. The CDR3 nucleotides read TGCAGCGGCATAATAGGGGCTAAGTATGGCTACACCTTC. The full variable domain, in which reference TRBV29-1 and TRBJ1-2 provide the parts outside the CDR3, is SAVISQKPSRDICQRGTSLTIQCQVDSQVTMMFWYRQQPGQSLTLIATANQGSEATYESGFVIDKFPISRPNLTFSTLTVSNMSPEDSSIYLCSGIIGAKYGYTFGSGTRLTVV.

V usage is TRBV5-1 and J usage is TRBJ2-2; 7 nucleotides agree with TRBD1. This CDR3 comprises 16 residues. Unmatched junction bases numbered 9, after V lost 5 bases and J lost 2 bases. Germline CDR1 is SGHRS and CDR2 is YFSETQ. The CDR3, as DNA: TGCGCCAGCAGTCATCCGACAGGGCCAAACACCGGGGAGCTGTTTTTT. It specifies CASSHPTGPNTGELFF.

The CDR3 spells CASSLGRKTDTQYF. CDR3 nucleotide sequence: TGTGCCAGCAGCCTCGGGAGGAAGACAGATACGCAGTATTTT. J is TRBJ2-3 and V is TRBV3-1 (or the pseudogene TRBV3-2), with 7 bases lining up with TRBD2. This CDR3 comprises 14 residues. Trimming took 4 bases from V and 3 from J; bases not matched to a gene: 4. Per germline, CDR1 LGHDT and CDR2 YNNKEL (reference sequence).

V usage is TRBV20-1 and J usage is TRBJ1-1, with D possibly being TRBD1 (5 bases). This CDR3 is built from 13 residues. Trimming left V 3 bases short and J 1 base short, with 9 bases between. From germline, CDR1 is DFQATT and CDR2 SNEGSKA (reference sequence). The CDR3 DNA reads TGCAGTGCTAGTCAGGGTTCGAACACTGAAGCTTTCTTT. Translated: CSASQGSNTEAFF.

The genes are TRBV28 and TRBJ2-3; weak D call: TRBD1 (5 bases). CDR3 length: 13 residues. The germline V gene has CDR1 MDHEN and CDR2 SYDVKM. Trimming stripped 5 bases from V and 3 bases from J, with 9 bases between. The CDR3 loop is CASSAPGTDTQYF. In DNA form, the CDR3 reads TGTGCCAGCAGTGCCCCAGGGACAGATACGCAGTATTTT.

This chain joins TRBV6-2 or TRBV6-3 and TRBJ1-6; a possible D gene is TRBD1 (6 bases). The germline gives CDR1 MNHEY, CDR2 SVGEGT. The CDR3 runs 18 residues. V lost 3 bases and J lost 5, with 20 bases in between. This CDR3 reads CASSYWQGNILNNSPLHF. CDR3 in DNA: TGTGCCAGCAGTTATTGGCAGGGGAATATACTCAATAATTCACCCCTCCACTTT.

The chain recombines TRBV2 with TRBJ1-4; 9 nucleotides agree with TRBD1. After removal of 4 bases from V and 6 bases from J, the junction contained 3 bases not matched to a gene. The CDR3 spans 14 residues. The germline V gene has CDR1 SNHLY and CDR2 FYNNEI. The CDR3 bases are TGTGCCAGCAGTGCCGGGACAGGGCATGAAAAACTGTTTTTT. As protein: CASSAGTGHEKLFF. Full variable domain (outside the CDR3, taken from reference TRBV2 and TRBJ1-4): EPEVTQTPSHQVTQMGQEVILRCVPISNHLYFYWYRQILGQKVEFLVSFYNNEISEKSEIFDDQFSVERPDGSNFTLKIRSTKLEDSAMYFCASSAGTGHEKLFFGSGTQLSVL.

In its sample, this clone was seen a few times. The genes are TRBV18 and TRBJ1-2; the D gene is possibly TRBD1 (5 bases). Germline V gene lookup returns CDR1 KGHSH and CDR2 LQKENI. V lost 3 bases to trimming and J lost 8 bases, with 13 bases between them. This CDR3 is built from 13 residues. The CDR3 sequence: CASSPAQGGGYTF. CDR3 in DNA: TGTGCCAGCTCACCCGCCCAGGGCGGCGGCTACACCTTC.

The chain is built from TRBV4-1 and TRBJ2-7; 16 nucleotides align to TRBD2. J was trimmed by 7 bases and V by 0 bases; bases with no gene match: 6. The CDR3 covers 17 residues. Germline loops: CDR1 MGHRA, CDR2 YSYEKL. The CDR3 reads CASSQEGLAGGPEEQYF. As DNA, the CDR3 is TGCGCCAGCAGCCAAGAGGGACTAGCGGGAGGGCCTGAAGAGCAGTACTTC.

The chain has TRBV24-1 and TRBJ2-7, with TRBD1 identical over 9 bases. The germline V gene encodes CDR1 KGHDR and CDR2 SFDVKD. The V gene end was trimmed by 8 bases and the J gene end by 5 bases; junction bases not matched to a gene: 9. The CDR3 contains 14 residues. The CDR3 DNA follows: TGTGCCACCATGATTGCGGGACAGGGTAACGAGCAGTACTTC. Its translation: CATMIAGQGNEQYF.

There are a few counts of this clone. The rearrangement uses TRBV18 and TRBJ2-5; D gene unclear. Germline CDR1 and CDR2: KGHSH and LQKENI. The CDR3 is 13 residues long. Deletions cut 2 bases from V and 2 bases from J, with 6 bases between. The CDR3 DNA sequence: TGTGCCAGCTCACCATTCACTCAAGAGACCCAGTACTTC. Its protein is CASSPFTQETQYF.

This sequence joins TRBV6-1 and TRBJ2-3, with no clear D. Germline CDR1 reads MNHNS; CDR2 reads SASEGT. This CDR3 is built from 14 residues. Trimming stripped 2 bases from V and 11 bases from J, with 17 bases between. Written as DNA, the CDR3 is TGTGCCAGCAGTGAAAGTTTCGGTAACAGCAGGCAGTATTTT. Its protein is CASSESFGNSRQYF.